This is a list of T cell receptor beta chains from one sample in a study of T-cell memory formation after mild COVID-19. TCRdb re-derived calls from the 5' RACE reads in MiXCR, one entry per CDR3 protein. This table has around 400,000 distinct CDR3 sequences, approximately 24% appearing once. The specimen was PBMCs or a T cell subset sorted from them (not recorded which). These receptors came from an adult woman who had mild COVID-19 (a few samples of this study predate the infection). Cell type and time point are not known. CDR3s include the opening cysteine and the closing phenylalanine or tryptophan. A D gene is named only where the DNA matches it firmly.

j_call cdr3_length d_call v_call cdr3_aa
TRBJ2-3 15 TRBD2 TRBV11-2 CASSFPGGALDTQYF
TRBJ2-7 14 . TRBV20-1 CSAPTGLILDSLSF
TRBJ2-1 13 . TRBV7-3 CASSYWGRNEQFF
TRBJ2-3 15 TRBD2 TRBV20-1 CSASLLAGVADTQYF
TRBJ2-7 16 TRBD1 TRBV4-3 CASSQDRDREGYEQYF
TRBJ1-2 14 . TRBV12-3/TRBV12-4 CASSSAGSYYGYTF
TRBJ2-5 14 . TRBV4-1 CASSQGGDGRTQYF
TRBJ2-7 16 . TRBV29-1 CSVKGQRGEFSYEQYF
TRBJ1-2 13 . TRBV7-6 CASSLDSSRGYTF
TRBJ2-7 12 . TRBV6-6 CASSYAEGEQYF
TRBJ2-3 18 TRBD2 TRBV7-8 CASSSIRTGTSVTDTQYF
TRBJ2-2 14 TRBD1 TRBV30 CACPTGANTGELFF
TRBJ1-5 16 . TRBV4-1 CASSQDGFVGNQPQHF
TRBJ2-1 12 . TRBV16 CASSQNYNEQFF
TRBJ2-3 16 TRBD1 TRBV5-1 CASSLGQGAHTDTQYF
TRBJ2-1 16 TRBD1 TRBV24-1 CATSDWSGQGANEQFF
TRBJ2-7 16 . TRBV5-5 CASSLTGTQTSYEQYF
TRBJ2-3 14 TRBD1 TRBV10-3 CAISRDSSTDTQYF
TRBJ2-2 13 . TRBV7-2 CASSLGRYGELFF
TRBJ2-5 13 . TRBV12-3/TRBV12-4 CASSSVGQETQYF
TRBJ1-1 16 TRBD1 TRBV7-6 CASSPRQGATNTEAFF
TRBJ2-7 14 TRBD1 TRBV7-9 CASSSRTGGLEQYF
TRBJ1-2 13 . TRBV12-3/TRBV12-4 CASSSTGLYGYTF
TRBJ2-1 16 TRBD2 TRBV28 CASSFSGRARYNEQFF
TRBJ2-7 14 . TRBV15 CATSRDWGSYEQYF
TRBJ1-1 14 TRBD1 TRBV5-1 CASTGQGMNTEAFF
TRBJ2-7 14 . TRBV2 CASSEERVSYEQYF
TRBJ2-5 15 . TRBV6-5 CASTPFGEVQETQYF